This TCR beta chain is from a study of blood T cell repertoires in COVID-19. Whole-study context: Italy, Spain and the United States were the sources of the convalescent and acute COVID-19 samples. In each case, the material was cDNA or gDNA derived from T cells, B-cell-depleted T cells, or PBMCs.

In the authors' workflow: Counts of nucleated cells, estimated from reference gene primer amplification, were obtained. Using immunoSEQ multiplex PCR, the repertoire was profiled, and TCRdb retains in-frame clones only, with some absent. That table is the source of V, J and clone size, and D and trimming were worked out from the DNA. Of some 50,000 clones in the sample, 75% to 90% are singletons; the top ten hold approximately 5%. Germline V gene lookup returns CDR1 MNHEY and CDR2 SMNVEV (reference sequence). This CDR3 is 13 amino acids long. V was clipped by 6 bases and J by 5 bases; unmatched bases: 5.

The V and J genes are TRBV27 and TRBJ2-5; 8 nucleotides align to TRBD2. The receptor was derived from a human donor in a cohort sampled during active COVID-19. Sequencing was performed on peripheral blood. The CDR3 sequence is CASSGRAGETQYF. CDR3 DNA: TGTGCCAGCAGCGGGAGGGCCGGGGAGACCCAGTACTTC.